Listed below are T cell receptor beta chains from one sample, sequenced in a study of T cells in Graves' hyperthyroidism and ophthalmopathy. TCRdb called the multiplex PCR reads again in MiXCR, with one record for every CDR3 protein. Here the sample spans about 350,000 distinct CDR3 sequences, 11% to 15% being singletons. The sample was blood. The receptors were gathered from a woman aged 30 to 39 with Graves' hyperthyroidism. CDR3s include the opening cysteine and the closing phenylalanine or tryptophan. A D gene is named only where the DNA matches it firmly. Expanded clones get a size class; other rows say once, few or many, or leave the size out.

TRBV7-2	TRBJ2-7	many	TRBD1	TGTGCCAGCAGCCGTATGACAGGGGGAGAATACGAGCAGTACTTC	CASSRMTGGEYEQYF
TRBV19	TRBJ2-7	.	TRBD1	TGTGCCAGTAGTATCGGACAGGGCGACGAGCAGTACTTC	CASSIGQGDEQYF
TRBV12-3/TRBV12-4	TRBJ2-2	few	.	TGTGCCAGCAGTTTTAGGAGGGGAGAGTTTGGGTCCAGGGAGCTGTTTTTT	CASSFRRGEFGSRELFF
TRBV12-3/TRBV12-4	TRBJ1-4	many	.	TGTGCCAGCAGTTCAGGGCCGGCTGCAACTAATGAAAAACTGTTTTTT	CASSSGPAATNEKLFF
TRBV28	TRBJ1-4	many	.	TGTGCCAGCGAGAAGATGGGGTCTAATGAAAAACTGTTTTTT	CASEKMGSNEKLFF
TRBV25-1	TRBJ1-1	many	.	TGTGCCAGCCAGACGGGGAACACTGAAGCTTTCTTT	CASQTGNTEAFF
TRBV7-9	TRBJ2-1	few	.	TGTGCCAGCAGCCACGTGAGGGATGAGCAGTTCTTC	CASSHVRDEQFF
TRBV12-3/TRBV12-4	TRBJ1-2	many	.	TGTGCCAGCAGTCCCCCGGGTGGGGATGGCTACACCTTC	CASSPPGGDGYTF
TRBV3-1	TRBJ1-1	many	.	TGTGCCAGCAGCCAACGAGGGGCTGAAGCTTTCTTT	CASSQRGAEAFF
TRBV6-1	TRBJ2-7	many	.	TGTGCCAGCAGTGAGGTGGGGCAGTACTTC	CASSEVGQYF
TRBV29-1	TRBJ2-1	.	.	TGCAGCGTGGGGGGGGCCAGCAATGAGCAGTTCTTC	CSVGGASNEQFF
TRBV16	TRBJ2-7	.	.	TGTGCCAGCAGCCCAGGAATCAACTCCTACGAGCAGTACTTC	CASSPGINSYEQYF
TRBV12-3/TRBV12-4	TRBJ1-5	many	.	TGTGCCAGCAGTTTAGGGTTCCGCAATCAGCCCCAGCATTTT	CASSLGFRNQPQHF
TRBV6-5	TRBJ2-2	.	.	TGTGCCAACAGTTACTCCCACAGCACCGGGGAGCTGTTTTTT	CANSYSHSTGELFF
TRBV20-1	TRBJ2-7	.	TRBD2	TGCAGTGCTATGCCCCTAGCGGGGATATACGAGCAGTACTTC	CSAMPLAGIYEQYF
TRBV6-1	TRBJ1-2	few	TRBD1	TGTGCCAGCAGGGCCGGGACAGGGGACTATGGCTACACCTTC	CASRAGTGDYGYTF
TRBV7-9	TRBJ1-2	many	.	TGTGCCAGCAGCCCCAGGACGGGAGGATATGGCTACACCTTC	CASSPRTGGYGYTF
TRBV7-9	TRBJ2-3	.	.	TGTGCCAGCAGCTCCGGGTTACAGGGTTTGGATACGCAGTATTTT	CASSSGLQGLDTQYF
TRBV7-3	TRBJ2-7	.	.	TGTGCCAGCAGCGAGACGGGGGCAGGGCAGTACTTC	CASSETGAGQYF
TRBV28	TRBJ2-1	many	.	TGTGCCAGCAGAATACTAGGGGAGCAGTTCTTC	CASRILGEQFF
TRBV6-2/TRBV6-3	TRBJ2-5	many	TRBD2	TGTGCCAGCAGCCCCGGGACTAGCCGCGCTAAAGAGACCCAGTACTTC	CASSPGTSRAKETQYF
TRBV2	TRBJ2-7	many	TRBD2	TGTGCCAGCAGGGGGACTAGCGGGGACTCCTCCTACGAGCAGTACTTC	CASRGTSGDSSYEQYF
TRBV6-1	TRBJ2-7	many	.	TGTGCCAGCAGTGAATTGAGGATGGCCGAGCAGTACTTC	CASSELRMAEQYF
TRBV20-1	TRBJ2-5	.	.	TGCAGTGCTAGCCATATGGGGTCAGGGAGGAGGGAGACCCAGTACTTC	CSASHMGSGRRETQYF
TRBV7-9	TRBJ2-5	.	TRBD2	TGTGCCAGCAGCTTAGCTGCGTCGAGGGGACTAGCGGGTTCTGTGGCGACCCAGTACTTC	CASSLAASRGLAGSVATQYF
TRBV12-3/TRBV12-4	TRBJ2-3	many	TRBD2	TGTGCCAGCAGTTTAGACACTAGCGGGAGCAGGGGGGCTACAGATACGCAGTATTTT	CASSLDTSGSRGATDTQYF
TRBV6-1	TRBJ2-1	once	.	TGTGCCAGCAGTGGAGCAACCAACAATGAGCAGTTCTTC	CASSGATNNEQFF
TRBV7-2	TRBJ2-1	many	.	TGTGCCAGCAGTTACCGGGCCCAATCCTACAATGAGCAGTTCTTC	CASSYRAQSYNEQFF
TRBV6-1	TRBJ1-6	many	TRBD1	TGTGCCAGCAGTAACGCAGGGGACAGCGTTTCACCCCTCCACTTT	CASSNAGDSVSPLHF
TRBV30	TRBJ2-3	.	TRBD2	TGTGCCTGGACTAGCGGGGTAGATACGCAGTATTTT	CAWTSGVDTQYF
TRBV28	TRBJ1-3	many	.	TGTGCCAGCAGTTCCATACAGGGCTCTGGAAACACCATATATTTT	CASSSIQGSGNTIYF
TRBV19	TRBJ1-5	many	.	TGTGCCAGCCACCAGGGAGGGCCTGGGGGTAGCAATCAGCCCCAGCATTTT	CASHQGGPGGSNQPQHF
TRBV6-1	TRBJ1-6	.	.	TGTGCCAGCAGTGGACACTATAATTCACCCCTCCACTTT	CASSGHYNSPLHF
TRBV12-3/TRBV12-4	TRBJ2-4	many	.	TGTGCCAGCAGTTCTCGGGTCACCAATTCCAACATTCAGTACTTC	CASSSRVTNSNIQYF
TRBV7-9	TRBJ2-1	.	.	TGTGCCAGCAGCTTAATACAGGGAAATTACAATGAGCAGTTCTTC	CASSLIQGNYNEQFF
TRBV11-2	TRBJ2-3	many	TRBD1	TGTGCCAGCAGTTCCGGGACAGGTTTGACAGATACGCAGTATTTT	CASSSGTGLTDTQYF
TRBV11-2	TRBJ2-4	.	.	TGTGCCAGCAGCCCAGGACTGACGGACATTCAGTACTTC	CASSPGLTDIQYF